This is a list of T cell receptor beta chains from one sample in a study of PD-1 blockade in classical Hodgkin lymphoma. The assay was immunoSEQ multiplex PCR, and TCRdb's table has in-frame clones only and misses some. The sample records fewer than 35,000 clones, about 81% being singletons. Sequenced here: CD4+ T cells from blood, sampled before the fourth cycle of nivolumab. The receptor source for this set is a human donor with classical Hodgkin lymphoma. Both conserved end residues are trimmed from each CDR3. The order of the fields is clone size, V gene, J gene, CDR3 protein. Rows give clone size only sometimes, using once, few, many, or a class for an expanded clone.

>once|TRBV6-5|TRBJ2-3
ASSYPGTPGRDTQY
>.|TRBV7-2|TRBJ2-3
ASSFSRNTDTQY
>.|TRBV28|TRBJ2-2
ASSLWALAGGPGELF
>.|TRBV25-1|TRBJ2-7
ASRPSNGGDYEQY
>.|TRBV7-3|TRBJ1-2
ASSLGAGIGYT
>.|TRBV11-3|TRBJ2-1
ASNPGNWGYNEQF
>once|TRBV4-1|TRBJ2-5
ASSQDTSSTTQY
>few|TRBV30|TRBJ1-6
AWSVGRAGNSPLH
>.|TRBV30|TRBJ1-2
AWSKTGGYT
>.|TRBV6-5|TRBJ1-2
ASSYGHGVGPDGYT
>.|TRBV10-3|TRBJ1-4
AISGPTGFEKLF
>few|TRBV6-4|TRBJ1-2
ATLNGGFYGYT
>few|TRBV19|TRBJ2-7
ASSSGGSYEQY